This entry describes one T cell receptor beta chain. Profiling relied on immunoSEQ multiplex PCR, and the TCRdb table lists in-frame clones only, not all of them. The data show under 140,000 clones, 85% to 90% seen once. This specimen comes from a study of blood T cell repertoires in COVID-19. Trimming took 5 bases from V and 2 from J; bases not matched to a gene: 10. The CDR3 has 16 residues. The germline V gene has CDR1 MDHEN and CDR2 SYDVKM. The J gene is TRBJ2-7, the V gene TRBV28; 9 bases map to TRBD1. Source material: peripheral blood. The source of this sequence is a woman aged 50 to 60 with acute or convalescent COVID-19. CDR3 sequence: CASSLLQGARTYEQYF. The DNA for the CDR3 is TGTGCCAGCAGTCTGCTACAGGGGGCGCGGACCTACGAGCAGTACTTC.